Following are 2 T cell receptor beta chains from one sample sequenced in a study of blood T cell repertoires in COVID-19. The repertoire was sequenced with immunoSEQ multiplex PCR; TCRdb's copy has only in-frame clones and lacks some. The sample holds 35,000 to 45,000 clones; roughly 85% are singletons and the top ten take 4% to 5%. Sequencing was carried out using peripheral blood. All receptors derive from a man aged 55 to 70 with acute or convalescent COVID-19.

The chain uses TRBV5-4 and TRBJ1-2; the D is unclear. Deletions cut 3 bases from V and 4 bases from J, with 16 bases between. This CDR3 spans 15 amino acids. Per germline, CDR1 SGHNT and CDR2 YYREEE (reference sequence). Here the CDR3 reads CASSSGGLRPYGYTF. DNA of the CDR3: TGTGCCAGCAGCTCTGGAGGGCTGCGGCCCTATGGCTACACCTTC.

The genes are TRBV27 and TRBJ1-6; a possible D gene is TRBD1 (5 bases). This CDR3 contains 17 residues. Germline CDR1 reads MNHEY; CDR2 reads SMNVEV (reference sequence). Trimming left V 6 bases short and J 5 bases short, with 20 bases between. CDR3 sequence reads: CASSFFPGRGNNSPLHF. The CDR3 DNA reads as TGTGCCAGCAGCTTCTTCCCTGGTAGGGGAAATAATTCACCCCTCCACTTT.